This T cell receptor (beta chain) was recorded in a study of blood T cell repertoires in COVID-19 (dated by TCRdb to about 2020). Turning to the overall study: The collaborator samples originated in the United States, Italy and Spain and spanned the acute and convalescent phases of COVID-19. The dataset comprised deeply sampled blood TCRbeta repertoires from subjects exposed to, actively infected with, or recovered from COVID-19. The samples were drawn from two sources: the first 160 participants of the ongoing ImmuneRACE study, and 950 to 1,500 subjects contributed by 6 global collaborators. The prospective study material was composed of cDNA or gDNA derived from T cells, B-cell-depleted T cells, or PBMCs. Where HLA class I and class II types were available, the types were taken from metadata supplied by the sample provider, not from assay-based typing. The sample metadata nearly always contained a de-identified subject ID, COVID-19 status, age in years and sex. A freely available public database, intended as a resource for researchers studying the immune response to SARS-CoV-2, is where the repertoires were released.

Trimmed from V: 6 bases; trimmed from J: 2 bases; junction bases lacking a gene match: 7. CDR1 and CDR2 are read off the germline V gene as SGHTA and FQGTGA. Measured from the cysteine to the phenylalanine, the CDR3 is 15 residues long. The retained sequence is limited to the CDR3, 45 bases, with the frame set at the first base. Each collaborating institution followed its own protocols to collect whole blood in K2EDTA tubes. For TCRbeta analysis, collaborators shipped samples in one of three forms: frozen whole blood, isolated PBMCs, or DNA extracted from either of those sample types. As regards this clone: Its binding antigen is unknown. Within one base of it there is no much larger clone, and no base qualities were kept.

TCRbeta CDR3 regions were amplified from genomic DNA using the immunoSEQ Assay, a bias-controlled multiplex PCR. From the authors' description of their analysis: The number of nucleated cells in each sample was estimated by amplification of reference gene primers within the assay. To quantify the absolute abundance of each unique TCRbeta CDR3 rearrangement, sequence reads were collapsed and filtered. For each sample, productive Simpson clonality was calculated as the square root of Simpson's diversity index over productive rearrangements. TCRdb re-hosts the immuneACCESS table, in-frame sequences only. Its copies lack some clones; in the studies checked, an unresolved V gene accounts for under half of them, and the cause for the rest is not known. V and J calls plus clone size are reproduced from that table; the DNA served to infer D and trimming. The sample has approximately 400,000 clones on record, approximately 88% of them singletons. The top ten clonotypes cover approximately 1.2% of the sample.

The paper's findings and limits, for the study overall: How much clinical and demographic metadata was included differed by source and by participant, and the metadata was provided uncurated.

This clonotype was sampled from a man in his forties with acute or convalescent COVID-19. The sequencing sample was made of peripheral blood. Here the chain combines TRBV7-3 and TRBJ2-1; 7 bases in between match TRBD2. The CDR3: CASSQSGAAYNEQFF. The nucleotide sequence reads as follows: TGTGCCAGCAGTCAAAGCGGGGCCGCCTACAATGAGCAGTTCTTC.